A single sample gave rise to the 5 T cell receptor beta chains below, sequenced in a study of cytomegalovirus exposure and HLA in healthy donors. Use of 60 Vbeta and 13 Jbeta primers characterized the PCR. Using immunoSEQ multiplex PCR, the repertoire was profiled, and TCRdb retains in-frame clones only, with some absent. The listing records about 170,000 clones. Sequencing input: PBMCs. Every receptor here comes from a woman aged 60-75 years in good health and CMV-seronegative.

CDR3 amino acids: CASSLTSGSTETQYF. The CDR3, as DNA: TGTGCCAGCAGCTTAACTAGCGGGAGTACGGAGACCCAGTACTTC. The chain combines TRBV11-3 with TRBJ2-5; 11 nucleotides align to TRBD2. The CDR3 totals 15 residues. The V gene's germline CDR1 is SGHNT and CDR2 YENEEA. After removal of 2 bases from V and 5 bases from J, the junction contained 4 bases not matched to a gene.

The chain combines TRBV7-9 with TRBJ1-1; D might be TRBD1 (5 bases). V was clipped by 0 bases and J by 1 base, with 15 bases between them. Germline CDR1 SEHNR, CDR2 FQNEAQ (reference sequence). This CDR3 region has 17 residues. The CDR3 is CASSLAWTWGENTEAFF. For the CDR3, the DNA is TGTGCCAGCAGCTTAGCGTGGACGTGGGGGGAGAACACTGAAGCTTTCTTT.

The chain joins TRBV7-3 to TRBJ2-6, with a possible D match to TRBD1 (5 bases). Trimming removed 2 bases at V and 0 bases at J, with 11 bases between. Germline V lookup: CDR1 SGHTA, CDR2 FQGTGA. The CDR3 sequence is 17 residues long. CDR3 region: CASSLGAVASGANVLTF. The CDR3 bases are TGTGCCAGCAGCTTAGGGGCGGTGGCCTCTGGGGCCAACGTCCTGACTTTC.

This chain links TRBV7-9 with TRBJ2-1; D is perhaps TRBD2 (6 bases). V gave up 4 bases and J gave up 2 bases, with 15 bases separating them. Germline CDR1 and CDR2: SEHNR and FQNEAQ (reference sequence). This CDR3 spans 16 amino acids. The CDR3 DNA reads TGTGCCAGCAGCTCCCTCGAGGGAGGACCCTACAATGAGCAGTTCTTC. Protein sequence: CASSSLEGGPYNEQFF.

CDR3 nucleotides: TGTGCCACCAGCAGAGGGACACCGAACACTGAAGCTTTCTTT. Its translation is CATSRGTPNTEAFF. The chain links TRBV15 to TRBJ1-1, with D possibly matching TRBD1 (5 bases). The CDR3 has 14 residues. Germline CDR1 is LNHNV and CDR2 is YYDKDF (reference sequence). V lost 1 base and J 1 base, leaving 7 bases between the germline ends. Full variable domain (missing parts from reference TRBV15 and TRBJ1-1): DAMVIQNPRYQVTQFGKPVTLSCSQTLNHNVMYWYQQKSSQAPKLLFHYYDKDFNNEADTPDNFQSRRPNTSFCFLDIRSPGLGDTAMYLCATSRGTPNTEAFFGQGTRLTVV.